This TCR beta chain was sequenced for a study of blood T cell repertoires in COVID-19. Participant-reported clinical history was the basis for cohort assignment. Cohort 3 donors counted as recovered after two negative PCRs, clearance, or resolved symptoms. This CDR3 spans 15 amino acids. Germline CDR1 is LGHDT and CDR2 is YNNKEL (reference sequence). V was pared by 1 base and J by 2 bases, with 3 bases of the junction left unmatched. This clone was counted between two and nine times. Methods used by the authors: Estimation of nucleated cell counts relied on the amplification of reference gene primers. This table comes from immunoSEQ multiplex PCR, and its TCRdb copy is limited to in-frame clones, with some not included. V and J calls and clone size are those listed in that table; D and trimming were worked out from the DNA. The sample shows over 150,000 clones, roughly 80% of them seen only once.

This chain uses TRBV3-1 (or the pseudogene TRBV3-2) with TRBJ1-1; 8 bases fit TRBD1. The receptor was isolated from a man in his fifties who had recovered from COVID-19. The sample was PBMCs or T cells enriched from blood (not recorded which). The CDR3 protein is CASSQAGQGNTEAFF. CDR3 DNA: TGTGCCAGCAGCCAAGCCGGACAGGGTAACACTGAAGCTTTCTTT.